The clone carrying this T cell receptor beta chain was recorded at least ten times. Its antigen is unidentified. Researchers amplified the TCR beta CDR3 regions from RNA transcripts. The primer set for the first-round RT-PCR of the TCR CDR3 was HTBI. Each CDR3 protein is one row after TCRdb ran MiXCR on the multiplex PCR reads. The profile shows hundreds of thousands of distinct CDR3 sequences, 12% to 15% of them singletons. This sample is part of a study of T cells in Graves' hyperthyroidism and ophthalmopathy. General study results and limits: Most thyroid clonotypes with frequency above 0.001 were detected in blood. Ophthalmopathy and stable hyperthyroidism were told apart by a 13 V-J model.

Germline V gene data show CDR1 as MDHEN and CDR2 as SYDVKM. This CDR3 is 15 amino acids long. Losses at the gene ends were 6 bases for V and 8 bases for J; bases not matched to a gene: 14. This rearrangement joins TRBV28 to TRBJ2-3, with TRBD2 identical over 7 bases. The TCR was taken from a woman aged 55 to 70 with Graves' ophthalmopathy. Sequencing was performed on blood. The CDR3 loop reads CASSSGLGRGSTQYF. The CDR3 DNA reads as TGTGCCAGCAGCTCCGGACTAGGACGGGGGAGTACGCAGTATTTT.